The 14 T cell receptor beta chains below were found in one sample sequenced in a study of cytomegalovirus exposure and HLA in healthy donors. The PCR was carried out with 60 Vbeta primers and 13 Jbeta primers. TCRdb's table, derived via immunoSEQ multiplex PCR, lists solely in-frame clones and lacks some. The sample's table shows about 200,000 clones. Material: PBMCs. Receptors were obtained from a girl aged 2 to 10 in good health and CMV-seropositive.

The V call is TRBV29-1, the J call TRBJ2-3, with a tentative D call TRBD2 (6 bases). The germline V gene has CDR1 SQVTM and CDR2 ANQGSEA. Between the trimmed V and J ends, which lost 4 bases and 2 bases, there was a span of 10 bases. The CDR3 contains 13 residues. CDR3 coding DNA: TGCAGCGTTGCCGGGAGATACACAGATACGCAGTATTTT. Residues: CSVAGRYTDTQYF.

The V and J genes are TRBV5-8 and TRBJ2-2, with a weak D call TRBD1 (5 bases). V was shortened by 0 bases and J by 1 base, with 7 bases between the two germline ends. CDR3 length equals 15 residues. Germline CDR1 and CDR2: SGHTS and YDEGEE. In DNA, the CDR3 is TGTGCCAGCAGCTTGGGACAGCGGAACACCGGGGAGCTGTTTTTT. Residues: CASSLGQRNTGELFF.

The V call is TRBV27, the J call TRBJ1-2; D ambiguous. Germline CDR1 reads MNHEY; CDR2 reads SMNVEV (reference sequence). V lost 6 bases and J 0 bases, leaving 8 bases between the germline ends. This CDR3 spans 13 amino acids. The CDR3 protein is CASRRRANYGYTF. Here the CDR3 DNA reads TGTGCCAGCAGGAGGAGAGCTAACTATGGCTACACCTTC.

This sequence joins TRBV5-6 and TRBJ2-7, with a tentative D call TRBD2 (5 bases). V lost 0 bases to trimming and J lost 7 bases, with 5 bases between them. The CDR3 loop spans 11 amino acids. Germline V gene sequence: CDR1 SGHDT, CDR2 YYEEEE. The DNA of the CDR3 is TGTGCCAGCAGCTTGGCGGGAGAGCAGTACTTC. Its protein is CASSLAGEQYF.

The rearrangement joins TRBV29-1 to TRBJ1-1; 7 nucleotides align to TRBD1. Trimming cost V 4 bases and J 1 base; bases outside gene matches: 9. Germline CDR1 and CDR2: SQVTM and ANQGSEA. This CDR3 is built from 15 residues. The CDR3 coding sequence is TGCAGCGTTGGAATTGGCTCAGGGGGGAACACTGAAGCTTTCTTT. This encodes CSVGIGSGGNTEAFF.

This chain joins TRBV27 and TRBJ1-1, with a possible D match to TRBD1 (5 bases). CDR3 length equals 15 residues. V shed 1 base and J shed 2 bases, with 11 bases lying between them. Germline V gene sequence: CDR1 MNHEY, CDR2 SMNVEV (reference sequence). The CDR3 nucleotides read TGTGCCAGCAGTTTATTGCCAGGGCCCAACACTGAAGCTTTCTTT. Protein product: CASSLLPGPNTEAFF.

The chain has TRBV29-1 and TRBJ1-2; 12 positions match TRBD1. This CDR3 has 13 residues. The trim removed 6 bases at V and 7 bases at J, leaving 6 bases unmatched. Germline assignment: CDR1 SQVTM and CDR2 ANQGSEA. CDR3 protein: CSVEGQGASGYTF. DNA of the CDR3: TGCAGCGTAGAGGGACAGGGGGCTTCTGGCTACACCTTC.

The chain is built from TRBV7-9 and TRBJ2-5, with D unclear. Looked up from germline, CDR1 is SEHNR and CDR2 is FQNEAQ (reference sequence). This CDR3 spans 15 amino acids. V gave up 3 bases and J gave up 0 bases, with 11 bases separating them. The CDR3 coding sequence is TGTGCCAGCAGCTTCACCGCACCGGACCAAGAGACCCAGTACTTC. Translating gives CASSFTAPDQETQYF.

As DNA, the CDR3 is TGCGCCAGCAGCTTGGTTCCGGGGACAGATATTGGAAACACCATATATTTT. Translated: CASSLVPGTDIGNTIYF. J is TRBJ1-3 and V is TRBV5-1; 7 bases fit TRBD1. This CDR3 has 17 residues. Trimming removed 0 bases from V and 3 bases from J; junction bases left unmatched: 9. CDR1 is SGHRS and CDR2 is YFSETQ in the germline V gene.

This chain joins TRBV27 and TRBJ2-2, with TRBD2 matching 9 bases. J gave up 4 bases and V 1 base, and 4 bases lay outside the gene matches. This CDR3 contains 16 residues. Germline V gene sequence: CDR1 MNHEY, CDR2 SMNVEV (reference sequence). Written as DNA, the CDR3 is TGTGCCAGCAGTTTATTGGGCGGGAGGGGCACCGGGGAGCTGTTTTTT. It codes for CASSLLGGRGTGELFF.

The chain employs TRBV28 and TRBJ1-2; D is possibly TRBD1 (6 bases). The CDR3 totals 13 residues. V was trimmed by 3 bases and J by 4 bases, leaving 9 bases between them. Per the germline V gene, CDR1 is MDHEN and CDR2 is SYDVKM. The CDR3 DNA follows: TGTGCCAGCAGTTTCCGGGACACCTATGGCTACACCTTC. The encoded protein is CASSFRDTYGYTF.

V and J are TRBV19 and TRBJ2-1; 11 nucleotides match TRBD2. The CDR3 extends over 13 amino acids. The V gene's germline CDR1 is LNHDA and CDR2 SQIVND (reference sequence). The CDR3 bases are TGTGCGACTAGCGGGGAAGGGTACAATGAGCAGTTCTTC. Its protein product is CATSGEGYNEQFF.

The chain combines TRBV19 with TRBJ2-3, with 9 bases fitting TRBD2. The CDR3 length is 14 residues. Germline CDR1 LNHDA, CDR2 SQIVND (reference sequence). V lost 1 base, J lost 7 bases, and 3 bases stayed unmatched. The CDR3 DNA reads TGTGCCAGTAGTATAGCGCGGGAGGGCCATACGCAGTATTTT. Amino acid sequence: CASSIAREGHTQYF.

This chain joins TRBV4-2 and TRBJ2-5; 10 positions agree with TRBD2. J lost 5 bases, V lost 0 bases, and 9 bases had no gene match. CDR3 length equals 17 residues. The germline CDR1 and CDR2 sequences are LGHNA and YNFKEQ. In nucleotides, the CDR3 is TGTGCCAGCAGCCAAGACGGGCTAGCGGGAGATCTGGAGACCCAGTACTTC. It encodes CASSQDGLAGDLETQYF.